This T cell receptor beta chain was observed in a study of shared clonotypes between healthy human individuals. Approximately 29,000 T cell genomes, or around 330 ng DNA, went into replicate PCRs of unsorted PBMC. Method: immunoSEQ multiplex PCR; TCRdb's copy keeps in-frame clones and lacks some. The profile shows about 560,000 clones, 70% to 80% of them singletons. Recent vaccinations or acute infections were absent in the healthy HIV-negative adult donors. The junction had 0 bases not matched to a gene; V was cut back by 4 bases and J by 6 bases. The CDR3 is 13 amino acids. Germline CDR1 and CDR2: SQVTM and ANQGSEA. As for this clone: The sample holds other DNA sequences that translate to the same CDR3.

The chain carries TRBV29-1 and TRBJ2-1; 13 bases agree with TRBD2. The TCR sequence derives from a woman in her thirties or forties in good health. Some clones in this sample may be carry-over from other donors' samples. Sequencing was carried out using PBMCs. The CDR3 coding sequence is TGCAGCGTTGGGACTAGCGGGAGCAATGAGCAGTTCTTC. Protein: CSVGTSGSNEQFF.